The T cell receptor beta chain under discussion was sequenced for a study of blood T cells in healthy people across ages (dated by TCRdb to 2015 to 2017). In terms of the full investigation: In model experiments, template switching captured about one uniquely barcoded TCR beta cDNA molecule for every two T cells. To avoid experimental bias, donors of different ages were randomly spread across the sequencing lanes. For two donors (one aged 18 to 30 and one aged 80 or older), the study analyzed two additional independent replicas of 1 million unique cDNA reads from the same blood draw. Four age groups were formed from the donors: young (average 16 years), middle-aged (approximately 40), aged (62) and long-lived (approximately 78). Using deep sequencing normalized with unique cDNA molecular identifiers, the study measured how TCR beta repertoire diversity changes with age.

The roughly 39 donors, aged 6 to 90 years, were systemically healthy Caucasian individuals from Russia. Each donor gave about 9.2 milliliters of peripheral blood, drawn into EDTA-treated Vacutainer tubes. Ficoll-Paque density-gradient centrifugation was used to isolate PBMCs, with at least 7 million per sample. Trizol reagent was used to extract total RNA from PBMCs, with at least 5.5 micrograms per sample. For every donor, an aliquot of PBMCs went through flow cytometry to measure the percentages of naive CD45RAhigh/CD27high T cells. On this clonotype itself: Its antigen remains undetermined. The record has no base qualities; no much larger clone is one base away.

Libraries were built with 5' RACE. The sequencer was an Illumina HiSeq 2500. A second PCR of roughly 7 to 12 cycles was performed with a sample-barcoded 5' primer and a J-beta primer mix. A unique molecular identifier was introduced onto each TCR beta cDNA molecule by a template-switch 5' adaptor carrying 12 random nucleotides. Each sample yielded at least 2.5 million CDR3-containing paired-end reads. All of the RNA was converted into first-strand cDNA using the Mint cDNA synthesis kit, with a TRBC-specific oligonucleotide serving as the primer. After uracil-DNA glycosylase treatment, a first 18-cycle PCR used universal primers M1SS and BC2_uni_R on all cDNA. The source study handled its data this way. Normalization of each sample was performed by random selection of 1 million high-quality reads, each carrying a distinct molecular identifier. Reads sharing molecular identifiers were discarded rather than binned into consensus sequences. MiTCR, with a Q25 quality threshold and the strictest error-elimination algorithm, was used for CDR3 identification, clonotype clustering and error correction. A nonparametric unseen species model with Euler transformation was used to estimate a lower bound on total TCR beta diversity. TCRdb itself trimmed the public reads at Q25 with fastp, ran MiXCR and retained productive beta chains. Every entry covers one CDR3 protein and lists the most common genes and DNA from its rows. TCRdb, not the authors, supplied the V and J calls. The sample table records approximately 1.5 million distinct CDR3 sequences; around 35% of these occur just once. The ten largest clones take up approximately 10% of the sample.

General findings and caveats noted by the study authors: Observed TCR beta diversity per million T cells fell roughly linearly with age, and a significant reduction was already apparent by age roughly 40. Observed TCR beta diversity correlated strongly with the percentage of naive T cells measured by flow cytometry. Because the CMV infection status of the donors was unknown, age-related changes in expanded clonotypes may potentially have been confounded. Compared with the aged group, the long-lived group had more naive CD4+ T cells, fewer expanded clones and increased TCR diversity, a pattern suggesting age selection. Estimates of total diversity from one million sequenced T cells were regarded as lower bounds and underestimates. Bulk unsorted PBMC profiling prevented conclusive comparison of naive and antigen-experienced compartments.

The germline ends are 10 bases apart after V is trimmed by 3 bases and J by 3 bases. From the cysteine up to the phenylalanine, the CDR3 has a length of 14 residues. Only CDR3 DNA remains: 42 bases, in frame from the first base. Looking up the germline V gene yields CDR1 KGHSH and CDR2 LQKENI. This receptor chain uses TRBV18 and TRBJ2-3; the D segment could be TRBD2, given 6 matching bases. The sequence was collected from a young woman in good health. Material for sequencing was blood. The CDR3 amino acid sequence is: CASSPMRGTDTQYF. The sequenced DNA: TGTGCCAGCTCACCGATGCGGGGAACAGATACGCAGTATTTT.